One and the same sample provided the 3 T cell receptor beta chains below, sequenced in a study of blood T cell repertoires in COVID-19. Assay: immunoSEQ multiplex PCR; the TCRdb copy retains only in-frame clones and omits some. The sample records tens of thousands of clones, approximately 90% being singletons. Material for sequencing was peripheral blood. These TCRs come from a woman in her sixties or seventies with COVID-19, enrolled during active disease.

A remark on this clone: An end of the junction differs from the germline gene, which may be a read error. This sequence joins TRBV18 and TRBJ2-7; TRBD1 matches at 8 bases. The CDR3 has 16 residues. Germline assignment: CDR1 KGHSH and CDR2 LQKENI. The CDR3 coding sequence is TGTGCCAGCTCACCACCGAAGGGACAGGAGGTTTACGTGCAGTACTTC. Translating it yields CASSPPKGQEVYVQYF.

The J gene is TRBJ2-3, the V gene TRBV6-5; 10 bases agree with TRBD2. CDR3 size: 13 residues. After removal of 8 bases from V and 7 bases from J, the junction contained 6 bases not matched to a gene. Germline CDR1 reads MNHEY; CDR2 reads SVGAGI. CDR3 protein: CASRASGSNTQYF. CDR3 DNA sequence: TGTGCCAGCCGAGCTAGCGGGAGTAATACGCAGTATTTT.

The V gene is TRBV21-1, the J gene TRBJ2-2; the table's D call, TRBD1, was not checked against the DNA. TRBV21-1 is an annotated pseudogene. The CDR3 loop spans 19 amino acids. The CDR3 DNA sequence: TGTGCCAGCAATACCCGGATAGTCGCGTGGGACAGGGGCACCGGGGAGCTGTTTTTT. Translation: CASNTRIVAWDRGTGELFF.